The clone carrying this TCR beta chain was detected ten times or more. What it binds is unknown. Additional DNA sequences in this sample encode the identical CDR3. cDNA synthesis used the whole RNA isolate, giving expressed TCRB sequences. Here immunoSEQ multiplex PCR was the method, and the copy in TCRdb shows in-frame clones only, minus some. The profile shows about 320,000 clones, approximately 14% of them singletons. This specimen belongs to a study of beta chain features in type 1 diabetes. Overall study findings and caveats: Insertions at VDJ junctions were less frequent in type 1 diabetes patients. These patients also deleted more nucleotides at the same junctions.

V lost 3 bases, J lost 4 bases, and 1 base stayed unmatched. The CDR3 is 13 amino acids. Germline CDR1 and CDR2: SGHAT and FQNNGV. Sequenced input: central memory CD4+ T cells from blood. V and J are TRBV11-2 and TRBJ1-1, with 8 bases lining up with TRBD1. The sequence derives from a man aged 25-40 years in good health. The CDR3 sequence is CASSLGTGTEAFF. In nucleotides, the CDR3 is TGTGCCAGCAGCTTGGGGACAGGCACTGAAGCTTTCTTT.